The source of this T cell receptor (beta chain) is a study of blood T cells in healthy people across ages. Overall study: In model experiments, template switching was able to capture about one barcoded beta molecule for every two T cells that were present.

Through a sample-barcoded 5' primer and a J-beta primer mix, a second PCR was run for about 6 to 11 cycles. Through a template-switch adaptor with 12 random nucleotides, each cDNA molecule received a tag. Sequencing recovered at least 2.5 million CDR3-containing paired-end reads from each sample. One entry per CDR3 protein results from TCRdb running MiXCR on the 5' RACE reads. The table records roughly 2 million distinct CDR3 sequences, about 50% of them present only once. Germline values: CDR1 SQVTM, CDR2 ANQGSEA. The V gene lost 3 bases and the J gene lost 4 bases, with 9 bases spanning the gap. The CDR3 runs to 12 residues. This clonotype was counted a few times.

This chain uses TRBV29-1 with TRBJ1-2, with D unresolved. The sequencing sample was made of blood. This receptor was taken from a woman between 40 and 50 years old in good health. The DNA for the CDR3 is TGCAGCGTTGACCTGCCAATCTATGGCTACACCTTC. This sequence encodes CSVDLPIYGYTF.